Below, 15 T cell receptor beta chains from the same sample are listed, as sequenced in a study of T cell repertoires in cytomegalovirus infection. TCRdb reprocessed the reads via MiXCR and lists one record per CDR3 protein. Here the sample spans hundreds of thousands of distinct CDR3 sequences, 35% being singletons. The specimen sequenced was PBMCs. The receptor source for this set is a human donor in good health (CMV status not recorded). Some clones in this sample may be carry-over from other donors' samples.

This clonotype was observed a handful of times. V gene TRBV19 combines with J gene TRBJ2-1; 8 positions agree with TRBD1. The germline V gene encodes CDR1 LNHDA and CDR2 SQIVND (reference sequence). The CDR3 contains 15 residues. V dropped 10 bases and J dropped 2; count of bases not matched to a gene: 10. The CDR3 DNA reads as TGTGCCACCGCCTCCCAGGGGGCGGCCTACAATGAGCAGTTCTTC. Its translation: CATASQGAAYNEQFF.

This clonotype was counted between two and nine times. The chain carries TRBV19 and TRBJ1-5; no definite D call. With 4 bases removed from V and 6 bases from J, the gap between germline ends came to 16 bases. The CDR3 loop spans 15 amino acids. The germline V gene has CDR1 LNHDA and CDR2 SQIVND (reference sequence). This CDR3 reads CASSNAPVKVQPQHF. CDR3 sequence (DNA): TGTGCCAGTAGTAACGCCCCGGTGAAAGTTCAGCCCCAGCATTTT. Full variable domain (missing parts from reference TRBV19 and TRBJ1-5): DGGITQSPKYLFRKEGQNVTLSCEQNLNHDAMYWYRQDPGQGLRLIYYSQIVNDFQKGDIAEGYSVSREKKESFPLTVTSAQKNPTAFYLCASSNAPVKVQPQHFGDGTRLSIL.

The chain has TRBV19 and TRBJ2-7, with 9 bases fitting TRBD2. Germline assignment: CDR1 LNHDA and CDR2 SQIVND (reference sequence). J gave up 2 bases and V 0 bases, and 2 bases lay outside the gene matches. CDR3 size: 15 residues. This CDR3 reads CASSIEASGTYEQYF. The DNA for the CDR3 is TGTGCCAGTAGTATAGAGGCTAGCGGGACCTACGAGCAGTACTTC. Full variable domain (outside the CDR3, taken from reference TRBV19 and TRBJ2-7): DGGITQSPKYLFRKEGQNVTLSCEQNLNHDAMYWYRQDPGQGLRLIYYSQIVNDFQKGDIAEGYSVSREKKESFPLTVTSAQKNPTAFYLCASSIEASGTYEQYFGPGTRLTVT.

The rearrangement uses TRBV19 and TRBJ2-7; 7 nucleotides agree with TRBD1. Germline V lookup: CDR1 LNHDA, CDR2 SQIVND (reference sequence). The CDR3 totals 14 residues. Unmatched junction bases numbered 6, after V lost 7 bases and J lost 0 bases. The CDR3 sequence: CASKGTANSYEQYF. The CDR3 DNA is TGTGCCAGTAAGGGGACAGCAAACTCCTACGAGCAGTACTTC.

The table lists this clonotype with many counts. The CDR3 DNA reads as TGTGCCAGCAGCTTAGCTGTGGGGGGGCGGGCTAATGAAAAACTGTTTTTT. It translates to CASSLAVGGRANEKLFF. The chain uses TRBV7-8 and TRBJ1-4, with a tentative D call TRBD1 (6 bases). The CDR3 runs 17 residues. Germline assignment: CDR1 SGHVS and CDR2 FQNEAQ. V gave up 0 bases and J gave up 3 bases, with 14 bases separating them.

The rearrangement links TRBV28 to TRBJ1-5; D call uncertain. The CDR3 sequence is 15 residues long. Germline CDR1 is MDHEN and CDR2 is SYDVKM. Trimming shortened V by 3 bases and J by 5 bases, and 14 bases separated the two germline ends. The CDR3 here is CASSFGRLPYQPQHF. CDR3 coding DNA: TGTGCCAGCAGTTTTGGAAGGTTACCTTATCAGCCCCAGCATTTT. Filled out from reference TRBV28 and TRBJ1-5, the complete variable domain reads DVKVTQSSRYLVKRTGEKVFLECVQDMDHENMFWYRQDPGLGLRLIYFSYDVKMKEKGDIPEGYSVSREKKERFSLILESASTNQTSMYLCASSFGRLPYQPQHFGDGTRLSIL.

This sequence joins TRBV7-3 and TRBJ2-5; D is tentatively TRBD1 or TRBD2 (5 bases each). The CDR3 totals 15 residues. Germline V gene lookup returns CDR1 SGHTA and CDR2 FQGTGA. Trimming removed 5 bases at V and 7 bases at J, with 20 bases between. CDR3 region: CASSPPGQLKVTQYF. In DNA form, the CDR3 reads TGTGCCAGCAGCCCCCCGGGGCAGCTCAAAGTGACCCAGTACTTC.

The chain combines TRBV4-1 with TRBJ1-2; 7 positions match TRBD1. The germline CDR1 and CDR2 sequences are MGHRA and YSYEKL. CDR3 length equals 15 residues. J gave up 2 bases and V 3 bases, and 6 bases lay outside the gene matches. DNA of the CDR3: TGCGCCAGCAGCCAGGGGGACAGCAAAAACTATGGCTACACCTTC. As protein: CASSQGDSKNYGYTF.

In this sample, this clonotype turned up many times. The V call is TRBV28, the J call TRBJ1-5; D is unclear. V lost 3 bases, J lost 0 bases, and 15 bases lay in between. The CDR3 consists of 17 residues. Germline V gene lookup returns CDR1 MDHEN and CDR2 SYDVKM. CDR3 sequence reads: CASSFGGQAYSNQPQHF. CDR3 DNA: TGTGCCAGCAGTTTTGGCGGGCAGGCCTATAGCAATCAGCCCCAGCATTTT.

This clonotype has a count of ten or more. The chain carries TRBV7-8 and TRBJ1-1; no definite D call. The germline V gene has CDR1 SGHVS and CDR2 FQNEAQ. Deletions cut 3 bases from V and 3 bases from J, with 11 bases between. The CDR3 has 14 amino acids. CDR3 sequence: CASSFRETDTEAFF. Written as DNA, the CDR3 is TGTGCCAGCAGCTTTCGAGAAACGGACACTGAAGCTTTCTTT.

This clonotype was detected only a few times. The chain links TRBV6-5 to TRBJ1-6, with 7 bases fitting TRBD1. This CDR3 spans 14 amino acids. Germline CDR1 MNHEY, CDR2 SVGAGI. Losses at the gene ends were 7 bases for V and 8 bases for J; bases not matched to a gene: 8. The CDR3 coding sequence is TGTGCCAGCACCCTGACAGGGACAGATTCACCCCTCCACTTT. Its protein product is CASTLTGTDSPLHF.

This clonotype was counted once. One junction end does not reproduce the germline sequence, and a read error may be involved. This chain uses TRBV19 with TRBJ1-5; D possibly corresponds to TRBD1 (6 bases). Germline assignment: CDR1 LNHDA and CDR2 SQIVND (reference sequence). The CDR3 covers 17 residues. The CDR3 is CARTDGQSRLCNQPPPF. The CDR3 nucleotides are TGTGCCCGTACTGATGGACAGTCAAGATTGTGCAATCAGCCCCCGCCTTTT.

This clonotype turned up a few times. The rearrangement joins TRBV6-2 or TRBV6-3 to TRBJ2-4; no reliable D call. Germline-derived CDR1 and CDR2 are MNHEY and SVGEGT. The germline V and J ends were trimmed by 4 bases and 7 bases, with 11 bases remaining between them. This CDR3 comprises 13 residues. In DNA, the CDR3 is TGTGCCAGCAGTTTAAGCCCCGGGAACATTCAGTACTTC. Amino acids: CASSLSPGNIQYF.

With regard to this clonotype: No conserved phenylalanine or tryptophan is present at the end of the CDR3, so a read error is the likely explanation. The DNA is left out, because the CDR3 cannot be placed on it with certainty; the CDR3 is given as TCRdb lists it. This chain links TRBV7-2 with TRBJ2-4; TRBD2 is the table's D call and was not checked against the DNA. Germline values: CDR1 SGHTA, CDR2 FQGNSA. A total of 16 residues make up the CDR3, ends included. The CDR3 region is CASSLAPVLGADTQYL.

This clonotype has a handful of counts. The chain combines TRBV25-1 with TRBJ1-3; D gene uncertain. CDR3 length: 15 residues. V was cut by 4 bases and J by 4 bases, with 14 bases left in between. Germline CDR1 MGHDK, CDR2 SYGVNS. CDR3 sequence reads: CASSGSGLLGNTIYF. For the CDR3, the DNA is TGTGCCAGCAGTGGCTCGGGGTTGTTAGGAAACACCATATATTTT.